This T cell receptor beta chain appears in the sequencing data of a study of blood T cell repertoires in COVID-19 (dated by TCRdb to 2018 to 2020). About the study as a whole: Samples covering the acute and convalescent phases of COVID-19 were provided by collaborators in the United States, Italy and Spain. Subjects who had been exposed to COVID-19, were actively infected with it, or had recovered from it provided the deeply sampled blood TCRbeta repertoires that made up the dataset. The samples were drawn from two sources: the first 160 participants of the ongoing ImmuneRACE study, and over 950 subjects contributed by 6 global collaborators. The material from the prospective study consisted of cDNA or gDNA derived from T cells, B-cell-depleted T cells, or PBMCs. Where available, HLA class I and class II types were taken from metadata supplied by the sample provider and were not determined by assay-based typing. Nearly every sample came with metadata listing a de-identified subject ID, COVID-19 status, age in years and sex. A freely available public database, intended as a resource for researchers studying the immune response to SARS-CoV-2, is where the repertoires were released. What the work shows at the level of the full study, not this receptor alone: The amount of clinical and demographic metadata varied by source and participant and was provided uncurated.

The immunoSEQ Assay, a bias-controlled multiplex PCR, was used to amplify TCRbeta CDR3 regions from genomic DNA. Per the source publication's procedure: The number of nucleated cells in each sample was estimated by amplification of reference gene primers within the assay. To quantify the absolute abundance of each unique TCRbeta CDR3 rearrangement, sequence reads were collapsed and filtered. For each sample, productive Simpson clonality was calculated as the square root of Simpson's diversity index over productive rearrangements. TCRdb carries this immuneACCESS record with in-frame sequences only. Its versions omit some clonotypes, under half of them owing to an unresolved V gene in the studies checked, with the rest unexplained. V, J and clone size were drawn from that table, and D and trimming were deduced from the DNA. This sample holds some 390,000 clones; under 90% were observed only once. The leading ten clones occupy 1.5% to 2% of the sample.

In regard to this clone: Which antigen it targets is not known. There are no base qualities to consult, and no much larger clone falls within one base.

Participants in the prospective study were aged about 18 to 95 years, lived in about two dozen United States geographic areas, and enrolled through a virtual design. To assign participants to cohorts, the prospective study relied on clinical history that participants themselves reported in a screening survey and a study questionnaire. Recovered participants in ImmuneRACE Cohort 3 were defined as having two consecutive negative NP/OP PCR tests, clearance from a healthcare professional, or resolution of symptoms. Each participant in the prospective study had whole blood, serum and a nasopharyngeal or oropharyngeal swab collected by mobile phlebotomists. Additional blood draws and questionnaires over an approximately two-month period could optionally be provided by prospective study participants. Prospective study blood samples were shipped either frozen or at room temperature before DNA extraction.

The sequence came from a woman in her thirties who had recovered from COVID-19. The specimen sequenced was PBMCs or T cells enriched from blood (not recorded which).

The bases read TGCGCCAGCAGAGGGGGCCAAGAGACCCAGTACTTC. Its coded protein is CASRGGQETQYF. This chain is built from TRBV5-1 and TRBJ2-5, with TRBD1 tentatively as D gene (6 bases match). CDR1 and CDR2, per the germline V gene, are SGHRS and YFSETQ. The CDR3 starts with the cysteine, ends with the phenylalanine, and has 12 residues. Only the CDR3 part of the read is kept: 36 bases, read in frame from the first base. V is clipped by 5 bases and J by 1 base, and the sequence between their germline boundaries is 6 bases long.